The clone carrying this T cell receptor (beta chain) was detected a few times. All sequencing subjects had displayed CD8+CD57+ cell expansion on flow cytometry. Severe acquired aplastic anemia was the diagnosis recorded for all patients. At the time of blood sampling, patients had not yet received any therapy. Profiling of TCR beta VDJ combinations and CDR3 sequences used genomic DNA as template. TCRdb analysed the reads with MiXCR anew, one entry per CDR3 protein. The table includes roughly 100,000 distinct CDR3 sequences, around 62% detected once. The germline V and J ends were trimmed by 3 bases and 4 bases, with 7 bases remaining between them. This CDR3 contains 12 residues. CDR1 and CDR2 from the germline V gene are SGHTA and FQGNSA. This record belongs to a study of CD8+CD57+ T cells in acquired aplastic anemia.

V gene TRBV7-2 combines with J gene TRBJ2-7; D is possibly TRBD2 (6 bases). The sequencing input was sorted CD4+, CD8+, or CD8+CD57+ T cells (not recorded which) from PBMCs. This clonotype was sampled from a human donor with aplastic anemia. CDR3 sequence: CASSLSGYEQYF. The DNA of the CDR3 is TGTGCCAGCAGCTTGAGCGGGTACGAGCAGTACTTC.